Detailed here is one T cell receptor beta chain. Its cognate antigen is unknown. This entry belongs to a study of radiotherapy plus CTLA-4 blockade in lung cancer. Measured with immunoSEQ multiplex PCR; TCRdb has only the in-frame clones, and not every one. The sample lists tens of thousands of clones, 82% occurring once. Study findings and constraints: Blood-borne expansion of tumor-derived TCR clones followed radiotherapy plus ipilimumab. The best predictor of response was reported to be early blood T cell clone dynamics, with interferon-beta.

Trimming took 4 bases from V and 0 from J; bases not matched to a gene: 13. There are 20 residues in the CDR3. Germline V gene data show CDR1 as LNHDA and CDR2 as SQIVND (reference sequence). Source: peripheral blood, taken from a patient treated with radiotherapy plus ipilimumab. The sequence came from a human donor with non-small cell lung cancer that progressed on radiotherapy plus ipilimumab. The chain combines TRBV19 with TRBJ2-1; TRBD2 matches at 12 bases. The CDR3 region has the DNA TGTGCCAGTAGTAGACAACCGGGACTAGCGGGTAAATTCTCCTACAATGAGCAGTTCTTC. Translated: CASSRQPGLAGKFSYNEQFF.